The clone carrying this TCR beta chain showed up just a few times. Its antigen is not identified. These data are taken from a study of regulatory T cells in long-lasting Graves disease. The time point was: newly diagnosed GD, antithyroid drugs for less than 3 months. From PBMCs, RNA was extracted and then used to make the TCR library. The CDR3 is 15 residues long. Study conclusions and caveats: Patients with persistent Graves' had lower TCR diversity than newly diagnosed patients.

HTBI primers from iRepertoire and Arm-PCR of CDR3 regions yielded the TCR beta libraries. From the multiplex PCR reads, TCRdb called clonotypes with MiXCR, one entry per CDR3 protein. The data show about 500,000 distinct CDR3 sequences, around 15% seen once. These same data were also listed under a study on T cells in Graves' hyperthyroidism and ophthalmopathy.

The sequences come from peripheral blood mononuclear cells (PBMCs), collected at new diagnosis, from a patient treated with antithyroid drugs. This receptor was taken from a man aged 35 to 55 with Graves disease. This chain links TRBV12-3 or TRBV12-4 with TRBJ2-3, with TRBD2 matching over 7 bases. The J call may be in error: the DNA end matches TRBJ2-7 better. In DNA, the CDR3 is TGTGCCAGCGGGACCTTAGGGGACTACACCTACGAGCAGTACTTC. This gives the protein CASGTLGDYTYEQYF.